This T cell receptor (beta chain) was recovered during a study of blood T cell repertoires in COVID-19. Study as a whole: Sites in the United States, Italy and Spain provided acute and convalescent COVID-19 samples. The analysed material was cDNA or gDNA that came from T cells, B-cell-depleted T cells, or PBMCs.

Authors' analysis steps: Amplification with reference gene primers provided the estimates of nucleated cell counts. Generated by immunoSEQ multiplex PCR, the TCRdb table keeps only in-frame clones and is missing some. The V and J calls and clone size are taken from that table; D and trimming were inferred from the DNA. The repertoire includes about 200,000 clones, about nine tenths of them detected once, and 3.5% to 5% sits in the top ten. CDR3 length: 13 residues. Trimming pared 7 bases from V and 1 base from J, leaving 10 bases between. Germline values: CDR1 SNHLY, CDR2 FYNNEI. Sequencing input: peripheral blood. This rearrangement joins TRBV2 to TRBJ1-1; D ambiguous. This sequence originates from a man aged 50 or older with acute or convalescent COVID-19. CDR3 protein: CASTGNANTEAFF. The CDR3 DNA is TGTGCCAGCACAGGTAACGCGAACACTGAAGCTTTCTTT.